The clone carrying this T cell receptor (beta chain) was detected only a few times. Its target is not known. Donors ranged from 6 to 90 years old and were healthy Caucasians in Russia. From germline, CDR1 is SGHRS and CDR2 YFSETQ. CDR3 length: 16 amino acids. Trimming took 0 bases from V and 3 from J, leaving 16 bases between them. This record belongs to a study of blood T cells in healthy people across ages. Study outcomes and limitations: Higher diversity, along with more naive CD4+ cells, distinguished long-lived donors from aged donors.

It was with a sample-barcoded 5' primer and a J-beta primer mix that a second PCR of roughly 7 to 12 cycles was run. Each cDNA molecule was tagged by a template-switch adaptor with 12 random nucleotides. Each of the samples gave a minimum of 2.5 million paired-end reads that contained CDR3. Each CDR3 protein is one row after TCRdb ran MiXCR on the 5' RACE reads. The repertoire holds about 1,400,000 distinct CDR3 sequences, with around 39% as singletons. The sequence was obtained from a young woman in good health. The material sequenced was blood. The chain combines TRBV5-1 with TRBJ2-7; D unclear. DNA of the CDR3: TGCGCCAGCAGCTTGGGTTGGCAGCCACCTTTCTACGAGCAGTACTTC. This sequence encodes CASSLGWQPPFYEQYF.